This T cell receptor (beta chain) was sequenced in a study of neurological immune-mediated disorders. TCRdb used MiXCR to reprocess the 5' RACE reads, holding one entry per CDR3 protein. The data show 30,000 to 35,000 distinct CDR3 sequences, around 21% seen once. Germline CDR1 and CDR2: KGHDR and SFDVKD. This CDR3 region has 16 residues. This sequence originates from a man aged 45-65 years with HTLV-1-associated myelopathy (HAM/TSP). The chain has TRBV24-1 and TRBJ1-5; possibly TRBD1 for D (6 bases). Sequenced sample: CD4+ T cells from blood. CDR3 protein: CSTSDADRASSQPQHF. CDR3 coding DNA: TGTTCTACCAGTGATGCGGACAGAGCGAGCTCCCAGCCCCAGCATTTT.